Below, 17 T cell receptor beta chains from the same sample are listed, as sequenced in a study of CD8+CD57+ T cells in acquired aplastic anemia. Patients selected for sequencing had displayed CD8+CD57+ cell expansion by flow cytometry. The TCR beta profiling, which covered VDJ combination and CDR3 sequence, was carried out using genomic DNA as the template. TCRdb re-called the reads through MiXCR, storing one row per CDR3 protein. The table records fewer than 200,000 distinct CDR3 sequences, approximately 52% of them present only once. Sequenced: sorted CD4+, CD8+, or CD8+CD57+ T cells (not recorded which) from PBMCs. The receptor set was obtained from a human donor with aplastic anemia.

The V gene is TRBV7-8, the J gene TRBJ2-3; D gene ambiguous. Between the trimmed V and J ends, which lost 2 bases and 6 bases, there was a span of 12 bases. From germline, CDR1 is SGHVS and CDR2 FQNEAQ. The CDR3 sequence is 14 residues long. CDR3 coding DNA: TGTGCCAGCAGCTTATCGACGGGCAGGGATACGCAGTATTTT. Protein: CASSLSTGRDTQYF.

This clonotype was seen a handful of times. The gene calls are TRBV10-1 and TRBJ2-2; 8 positions match TRBD1. Germline-derived CDR1 and CDR2 are WNHNN and SYGVQD (reference sequence). J gave up 13 bases and V 6 bases, and 7 bases lay outside the gene matches. This CDR3 comprises 12 residues. The CDR3: CASSPGQGVLFF. The CDR3 nucleotides read TGCGCCAGCAGCCCAGGACAGGGCGTGCTGTTTTTT.

The sample holds many counts of this clonotype. The J gene is TRBJ2-3, the V gene TRBV20-1; 9 bases match TRBD2. Germline trimming cut 6 bases from V and 1 base from J; bases unmatched to any gene: 8. CDR1 is DFQATT and CDR2 is SNEGSKA in the germline V gene (reference sequence). The length of the CDR3 is 15 residues. The CDR3 sequence: CSAELAGSRTDTQYF. The DNA for the CDR3 is TGCAGTGCCGAACTAGCGGGCTCTCGCACAGATACGCAGTATTTT.

The chain recombines TRBV4-1 with TRBJ2-7; TRBD2 might be the D (6 bases). V was cut by 1 base and J by 2 bases, with 21 bases left in between. CDR1 is MGHRA and CDR2 is YSYEKL in the germline V gene. The CDR3 sequence is 18 residues long. This chain's CDR3 is CASSQVSVRLASAYEQYF. The CDR3 region has the DNA TGCGCCAGCAGCCAAGTATCAGTTAGGCTAGCGTCCGCCTACGAGCAGTACTTC.

This clonotype was recorded many times. The chain joins TRBV2 to TRBJ2-7; 8 bases are a match to TRBD1. Germline V lookup: CDR1 SNHLY, CDR2 FYNNEI. The CDR3 consists of 14 residues. J gave up 5 bases and V 4 bases, and 7 bases lay outside the gene matches. As DNA, the CDR3 is TGTGCCAGCAGTGTAGGCAGGGGGCAGGACGAGCAGTACTTC. This gives the protein CASSVGRGQDEQYF.

This chain uses TRBV20-1 with TRBJ2-7; 8 bases map to TRBD2. Germline V CDR1 and CDR2: DFQATT, SNEGSKA (reference sequence). This CDR3 is 16 amino acids long. With V trimmed by 6 bases and J by 6 bases, 19 bases remained unmatched. Here the CDR3 reads CSASAVASGLVSEQYF. The CDR3 nucleotides read TGCAGTGCCAGCGCGGTGGCTAGCGGGCTCGTGAGCGAGCAGTACTTC.

The chain has TRBV15 and TRBJ2-7, with D perhaps TRBD1 (6 bases). Trimming shortened V by 0 bases and J by 7 bases, and 10 bases separated the two germline ends. Per the germline V gene, CDR1 is LNHNV and CDR2 is YYDKDF (reference sequence). The CDR3 contains 13 residues. The CDR3 DNA reads as TGTGCCACCAGCAGAGACAGGGGTTTGGAGCAGTACTTC. This translates into CATSRDRGLEQYF.

The genes are TRBV27 and TRBJ2-2, with D perhaps matching TRBD2 (5 bases). Deletions cut 7 bases from V and 5 bases from J, with 17 bases between. This CDR3 contains 15 residues. From germline, CDR1 is MNHEY and CDR2 SMNVEV (reference sequence). Here the CDR3 reads CASTSREPRTGELFF. Here the CDR3 DNA reads TGTGCCAGCACCTCCCGGGAACCGAGGACCGGGGAGCTGTTTTTT.

CDR3 nucleotides: TGCAGTGCTACAGGGTTGGAAGGCTACACCTTC. Amino acid sequence: CSATGLEGYTF. This chain links TRBV20-1 with TRBJ1-2; a possible D gene is TRBD1 (5 bases). Germline CDR1 is DFQATT and CDR2 is SNEGSKA (reference sequence). The CDR3 runs 11 residues. Trimming removed 4 bases from V and 8 bases from J, with 11 bases in between.

This chain uses TRBV9 with TRBJ2-1, with TRBD1 matching over 7 bases. V gave up 6 bases and J gave up 7 bases; unmatched junction bases: 10. The germline V gene has CDR1 SGDLS and CDR2 YYNGEE. The CDR3 covers 14 residues. The CDR3 region is CASNRDSRLNEQFF. CDR3 in DNA: TGTGCCAGCAACCGGGACAGCCGCCTTAATGAGCAGTTCTTC.

The chain has TRBV19 and TRBJ2-5, with 9 nucleotides matching TRBD2. The CDR3 is 14 amino acids. Germline CDR1 reads LNHDA; CDR2 reads SQIVND (reference sequence). The J segment lost 6 bases and the V segment lost 8 bases, leaving 10 bases of the junction unmatched. The CDR3 here is CASRTAGGGQTQYF. The DNA for the CDR3 is TGTGCCAGTCGGACGGCGGGAGGGGGGCAGACCCAGTACTTC.

This clonotype was counted a few times. V usage is TRBV18 and J usage is TRBJ1-1; 7 positions match TRBD1. Unmatched junction bases numbered 11, after V lost 3 bases and J lost 10 bases. Germline V gene sequence: CDR1 KGHSH, CDR2 LQKENI. The CDR3 spans 14 residues. The CDR3 DNA sequence: TGTGCCAGCTCACCCTCCGGGACAGTCATGTTAGCTTTCTTT. This translates into CASSPSGTVMLAFF.

Many counts were recorded for this clonotype. The chain has TRBV19 and TRBJ2-6; TRBD1 matches 9 bases. J gave up 0 bases and V 5 bases, and 11 bases lay outside the gene matches. This CDR3 is 19 amino acids long. Looked up from germline, CDR1 is LNHDA and CDR2 is SQIVND (reference sequence). CDR3 nucleotides: TGTGCCAGTAGTTTAGGGACAGGGAATACGCTCTCTGGGGCCAACGTCCTGACTTTC. Its translation: CASSLGTGNTLSGANVLTF.

The DNA of the CDR3 is TGTGCCGGGACAAGGGGGCAGGGAGATCAGCCCCAGCATTTT. Translating it yields CAGTRGQGDQPQHF. The V gene is TRBV28, the J gene TRBJ1-5; the match to TRBD1 covers 7 bases. The CDR3 consists of 14 residues. The germline CDR1 and CDR2 sequences are MDHEN and SYDVKM. With V trimmed by 11 bases and J by 5 bases, 12 bases remained unmatched.

This chain links TRBV11-2 with TRBJ2-7; D perhaps matches TRBD1 (7 bases). The length of the CDR3 is 16 residues. The V and J ends lost 2 bases and 2 bases respectively, with 16 bases between them. Germline lookup yields CDR1 SGHAT and CDR2 FQNNGV. The CDR3 nucleotides read TGTGCCAGCAGCTTACCCGGGGGCAGGGGGGCCTACGAGCAGTACTTC. It translates to CASSLPGGRGAYEQYF.

The chain combines TRBV10-3 with TRBJ1-5; D remains ambiguous. V was shortened by 2 bases and J by 5 bases, with 7 bases between the two germline ends. CDR1 is ENHRY, CDR2 SYGVKD, per germline. This CDR3 spans 13 amino acids. For the CDR3, the DNA is TGTGCCATCAGTGAGACAGAAGATCAGCCCCAGCATTTT. Its translation: CAISETEDQPQHF.

This clonotype was recorded many times. The rearrangement uses TRBV5-5 and TRBJ1-5, with TRBD1 matching 7 bases. Trimming took 6 bases from V and 7 from J; bases not matched to a gene: 13. The CDR3 consists of 15 residues. The germline V gene encodes CDR1 SGHKS and CDR2 YYEKEE (reference sequence). The DNA of the CDR3 is TGTGCCAGCACCCCCAGTCGACAGGGAAGGCAGCCCCAGCATTTT. Translating it yields CASTPSRQGRQPQHF. The variable domain in full, with the rest retrieved from reference TRBV5-5 and TRBJ1-5, is DAGVTQSPTHLIKTRGQQVTLRCSPISGHKSVSWYQQVLGQGPQFIFQYYEKEERGRGNFPDRFSARQFPNYSSELNVNALLLGDSALYLCASTPSRQGRQPQHFGDGTRLSIL.